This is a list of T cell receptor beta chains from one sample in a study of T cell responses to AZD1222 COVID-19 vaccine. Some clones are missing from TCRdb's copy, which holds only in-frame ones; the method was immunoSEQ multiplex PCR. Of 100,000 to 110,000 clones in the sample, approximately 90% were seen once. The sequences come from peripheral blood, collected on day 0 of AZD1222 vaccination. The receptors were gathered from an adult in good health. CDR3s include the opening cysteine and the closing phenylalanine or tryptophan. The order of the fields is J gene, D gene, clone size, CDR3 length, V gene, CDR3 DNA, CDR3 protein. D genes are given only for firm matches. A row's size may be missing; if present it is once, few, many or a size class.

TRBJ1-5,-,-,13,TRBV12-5,TGTGCTAGTGGTTTTGGGGGGGAACAGCCCCAGCATTTT,CASGFGGEQPQHF
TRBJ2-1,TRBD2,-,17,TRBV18,TGTGCCAGCTCACCACCGAGTCGACTAGCCGGGGAGAATGAGCAGTTCTTC,CASSPPSRLAGENEQFF
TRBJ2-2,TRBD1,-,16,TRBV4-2,TGTGCCAGCAGCCCACGGGACAGGGGGCGGAACGGGGAGCTGTTTTTT,CASSPRDRGRNGELFF
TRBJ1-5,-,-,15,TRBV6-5,TGTGCCAGCACGCCGGGGGTGGGAAACAATCAGCCCCAGCATTTT,CASTPGVGNNQPQHF
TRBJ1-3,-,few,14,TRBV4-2,TGTGCCAGCAGCCAAGACAGGGTAGGAAACACCATATATTTT,CASSQDRVGNTIYF
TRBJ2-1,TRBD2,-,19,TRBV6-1,TGTGCCAGCAGTGAAGTCCGCGGTAGCGGGGGGGCCGGATACAATGAGCAGTTCTTC,CASSEVRGSGGAGYNEQFF
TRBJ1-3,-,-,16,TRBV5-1,TGCGCCAGCAGCTTGGCTACATACGAAGACCGAAACACCATATATTTT,CASSLATYEDRNTIYF
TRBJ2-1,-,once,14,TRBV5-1,TGCGCCAGCAGCTTGCCCGACCCTCGCAATGAGCAGTTCTTC,CASSLPDPRNEQFF
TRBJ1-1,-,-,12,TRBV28,TGTGCCAGCAGTGCCCCTGGATATGAAGCTTTCTTT,CASSAPGYEAFF
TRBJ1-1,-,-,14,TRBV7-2,TGTGCCAGCAGCTTATCACGGACGCGCTCTGAAGCTTTCTTT,CASSLSRTRSEAFF
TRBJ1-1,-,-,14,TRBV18,TGTGCCAGCTCACCACCCAGTATGAACACTGAAGCTTTCTTT,CASSPPSMNTEAFF
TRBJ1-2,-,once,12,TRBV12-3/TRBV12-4,TGTGCCAGCAGTTTAAGGCGGGGTGGCTACACCTTC,CASSLRRGGYTF
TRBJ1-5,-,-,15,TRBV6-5,TGTGCCAGCAGTTACTCGAAACTAAGCAATCAGCCCCAGCATTTT,CASSYSKLSNQPQHF
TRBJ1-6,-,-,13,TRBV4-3,TGCGCCAGCAGCCAAGAGCGCGGTTCACCCCTCCACTTT,CASSQERGSPLHF
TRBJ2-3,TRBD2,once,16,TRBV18,TGTGCCAGCTCCGCGTCTAGCGGATCTAGCACAGATACGCAGTATTTT,CASSASSGSSTDTQYF
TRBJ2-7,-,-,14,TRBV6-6,TGTGCCAGCAGTCCTCCCGGGCTGCCCTACGAGCAGTACTTC,CASSPPGLPYEQYF
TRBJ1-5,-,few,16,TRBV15,TGTGCCACCAGCAGAAATGACCAGGGGAGCAATCAGCCCCAGCATTTT,CATSRNDQGSNQPQHF
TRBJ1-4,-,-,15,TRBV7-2,TGTGCCAGCAGCTTCCCAGGGAATAGTAATGAAAAACTGTTTTTT,CASSFPGNSNEKLFF
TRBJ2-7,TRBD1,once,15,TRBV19,TGTGCCAGTAGCCGAGCCGGGACAGGCCCCAACGAGCAGTACTTC,CASSRAGTGPNEQYF
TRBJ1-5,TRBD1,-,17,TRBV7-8,TGTGCCAGCAGCCCCGGGACAGGGCTCGGTGGCAATCAGCCCCAGCATTTT,CASSPGTGLGGNQPQHF
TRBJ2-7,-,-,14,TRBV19,TGTGCCAGTAGTAGGACAGCTGGTGCCTACGAGCAGTACTTC,CASSRTAGAYEQYF
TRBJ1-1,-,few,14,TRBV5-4,TGTGCCAGCAGCTTCCAAGGGGCAGTCACTGAAGCTTTCTTT,CASSFQGAVTEAFF
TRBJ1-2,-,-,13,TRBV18,TGTGCCAGCTCCCGAGAACCGCGGGATGGCTACACCTTC,CASSREPRDGYTF
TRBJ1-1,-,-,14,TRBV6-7,TGTGCCAGCAGTTACTCGCTCAGCAGCCCTGAAGCTTTCTTT,CASSYSLSSPEAFF
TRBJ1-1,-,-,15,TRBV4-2,TGTGCCAGCAGCCCCATTCGGGGGGGAGACACTGAAGCTTTCTTT,CASSPIRGGDTEAFF
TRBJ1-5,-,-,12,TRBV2,TGTGCCAGCAAACAGGGCGGTCAGCCCCAGCATTTT,CASKQGGQPQHF
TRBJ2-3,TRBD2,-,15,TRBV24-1,TGTGCCACCAGTGATGGGGGGGTGGGAGCAGATACGCAGTATTTT,CATSDGGVGADTQYF